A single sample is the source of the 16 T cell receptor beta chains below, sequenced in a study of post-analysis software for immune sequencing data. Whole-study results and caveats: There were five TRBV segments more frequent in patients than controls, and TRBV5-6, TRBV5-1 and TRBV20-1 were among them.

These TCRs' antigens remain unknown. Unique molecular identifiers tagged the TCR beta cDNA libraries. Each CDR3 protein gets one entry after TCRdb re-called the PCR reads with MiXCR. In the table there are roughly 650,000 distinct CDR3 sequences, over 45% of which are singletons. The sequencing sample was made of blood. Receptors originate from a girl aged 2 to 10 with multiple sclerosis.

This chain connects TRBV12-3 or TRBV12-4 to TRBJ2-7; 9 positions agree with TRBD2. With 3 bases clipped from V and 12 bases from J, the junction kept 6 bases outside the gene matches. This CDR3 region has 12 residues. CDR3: CASSFEAGGRYF. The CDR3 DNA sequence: TGTGCCAGCAGTTTTGAAGCGGGAGGCAGGTACTTC.

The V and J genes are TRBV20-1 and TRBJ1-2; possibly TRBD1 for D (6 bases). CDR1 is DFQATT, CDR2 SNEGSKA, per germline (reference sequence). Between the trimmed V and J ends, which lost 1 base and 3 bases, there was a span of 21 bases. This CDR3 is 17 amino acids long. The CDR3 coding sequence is TGCAGTGCTAGAGGAACGATAACCCGACAGGACGACTATGGCTACACCTTC. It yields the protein CSARGTITRQDDYGYTF.

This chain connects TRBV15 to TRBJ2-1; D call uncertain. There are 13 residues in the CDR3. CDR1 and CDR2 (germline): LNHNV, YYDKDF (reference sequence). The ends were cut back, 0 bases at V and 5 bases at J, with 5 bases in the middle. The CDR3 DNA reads TGTGCCACCAGCAGAGACCGGGACAATGAGCAGTTCTTC. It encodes CATSRDRDNEQFF.

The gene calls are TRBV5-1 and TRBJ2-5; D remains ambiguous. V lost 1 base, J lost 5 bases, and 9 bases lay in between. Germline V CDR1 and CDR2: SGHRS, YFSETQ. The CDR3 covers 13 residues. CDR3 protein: CASSLNKGETQYF. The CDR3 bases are TGCGCCAGCAGCTTGAACAAAGGGGAGACCCAGTACTTC.

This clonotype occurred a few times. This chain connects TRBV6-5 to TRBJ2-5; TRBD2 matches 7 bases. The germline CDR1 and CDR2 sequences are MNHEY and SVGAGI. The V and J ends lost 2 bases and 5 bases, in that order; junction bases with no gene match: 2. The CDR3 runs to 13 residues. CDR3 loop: CASSYLGGETQYF. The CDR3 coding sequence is TGTGCCAGCAGTTACCTGGGGGGGGAGACCCAGTACTTC.

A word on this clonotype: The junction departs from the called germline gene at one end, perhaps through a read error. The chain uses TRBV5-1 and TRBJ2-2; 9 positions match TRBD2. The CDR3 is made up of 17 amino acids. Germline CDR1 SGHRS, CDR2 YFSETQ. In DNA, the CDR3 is TGCGCCAGCAGCGAGCGGGGGGACCCTGCGAACACCGGGGAGCGGTTTTTT. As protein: CASSERGDPANTGERFF. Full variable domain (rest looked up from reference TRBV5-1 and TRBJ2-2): KAGVTQTPRYLIKTRGQQVTLSCSPISGHRSVSWYQQTPGQGLQFLFEYFSETQRNKGNFPGRFSGRQFSNSRSEMNVSTLELGDSALYLCASSERGDPANTGERFFGEGSRLTVL.

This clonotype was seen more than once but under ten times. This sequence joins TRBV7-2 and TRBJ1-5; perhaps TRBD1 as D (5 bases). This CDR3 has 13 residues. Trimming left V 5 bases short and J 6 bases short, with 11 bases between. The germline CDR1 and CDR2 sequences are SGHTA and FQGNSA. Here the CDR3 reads CASSPRGGQPQHF. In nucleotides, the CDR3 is TGTGCCAGCAGCCCCCGGGGGGGTCAGCCCCAGCATTTT. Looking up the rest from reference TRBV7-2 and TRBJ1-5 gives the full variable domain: GAGVSQSPSNKVTEKGKDVELRCDPISGHTALYWYRQSLGQGLEFLIYFQGNSAPDKSGLPSDRFSAERTGGSVSTLTIQRTQQEDSAVYLCASSPRGGQPQHFGDGTRLSIL.

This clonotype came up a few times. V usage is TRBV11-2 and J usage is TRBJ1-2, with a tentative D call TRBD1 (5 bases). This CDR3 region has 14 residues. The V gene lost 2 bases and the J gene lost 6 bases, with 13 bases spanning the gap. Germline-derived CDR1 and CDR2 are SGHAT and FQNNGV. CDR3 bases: TGTGCCAGCAGCTTATACCAGGGTGCTGATGGCTACACCTTC. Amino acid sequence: CASSLYQGADGYTF. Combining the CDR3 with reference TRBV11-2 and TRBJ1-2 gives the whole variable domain EAGVAQSPRYKIIEKRQSVAFWCNPISGHATLYWYQQILGQGPKLLIQFQNNGVVDDSQLPKDRFSAERLKGVDSTLKIQPAKLEDSAVYLCASSLYQGADGYTFGSGTRLTVV.

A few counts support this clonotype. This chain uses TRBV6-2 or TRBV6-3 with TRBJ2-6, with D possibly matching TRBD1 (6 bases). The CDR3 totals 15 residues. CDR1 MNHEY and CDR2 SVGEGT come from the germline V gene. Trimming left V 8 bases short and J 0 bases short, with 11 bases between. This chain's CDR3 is CASSAGVSGANVLTF. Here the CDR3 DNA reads TGTGCCAGCTCGGCAGGGGTCTCTGGGGCCAACGTCCTGACTTTC.

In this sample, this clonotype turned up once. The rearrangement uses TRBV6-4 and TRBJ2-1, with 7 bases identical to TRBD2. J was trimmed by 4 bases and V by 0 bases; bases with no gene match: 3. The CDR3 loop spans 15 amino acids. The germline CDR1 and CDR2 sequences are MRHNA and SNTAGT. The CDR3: CASSDSMGGYNEQFF. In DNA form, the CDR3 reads TGTGCCAGCAGTGACTCGATGGGAGGGTACAATGAGCAGTTCTTC.

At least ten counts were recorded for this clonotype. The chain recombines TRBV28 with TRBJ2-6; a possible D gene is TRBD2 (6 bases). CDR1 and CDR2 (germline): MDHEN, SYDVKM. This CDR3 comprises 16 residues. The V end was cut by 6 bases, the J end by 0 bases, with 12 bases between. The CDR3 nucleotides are TGTGCCAGCAGCTCCGGGAGCCCCTCTGGGGCCAACGTCCTGACTTTC. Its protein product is CASSSGSPSGANVLTF.

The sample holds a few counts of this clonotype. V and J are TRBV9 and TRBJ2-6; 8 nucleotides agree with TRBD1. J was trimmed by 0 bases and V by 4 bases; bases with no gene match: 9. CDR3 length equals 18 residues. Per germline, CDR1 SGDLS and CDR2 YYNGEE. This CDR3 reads CASSSGQAAFSGANVLTF. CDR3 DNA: TGTGCCAGCAGCTCGGGACAGGCAGCCTTCTCTGGGGCCAACGTCCTGACTTTC.

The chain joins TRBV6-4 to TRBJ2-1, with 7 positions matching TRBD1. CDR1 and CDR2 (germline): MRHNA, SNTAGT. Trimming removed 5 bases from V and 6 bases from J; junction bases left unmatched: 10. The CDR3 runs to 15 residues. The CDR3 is CASSYQGVEGNEQFF. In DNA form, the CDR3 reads TGTGCCAGCAGTTATCAGGGGGTGGAAGGCAATGAGCAGTTCTTC.

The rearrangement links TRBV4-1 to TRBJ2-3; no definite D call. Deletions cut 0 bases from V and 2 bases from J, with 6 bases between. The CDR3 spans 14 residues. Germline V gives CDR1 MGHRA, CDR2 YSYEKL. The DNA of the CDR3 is TGCGCCAGCAGCCAAGAGGTGATCACAGATACGCAGTATTTT. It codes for CASSQEVITDTQYF.

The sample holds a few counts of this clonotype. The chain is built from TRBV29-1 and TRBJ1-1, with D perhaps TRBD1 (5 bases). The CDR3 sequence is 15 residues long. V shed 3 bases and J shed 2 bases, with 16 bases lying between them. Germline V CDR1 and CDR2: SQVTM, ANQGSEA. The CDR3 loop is CSVDGGWVGNTEAFF. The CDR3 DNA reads TGCAGCGTTGACGGGGGGTGGGTAGGAAACACTGAAGCTTTCTTT.

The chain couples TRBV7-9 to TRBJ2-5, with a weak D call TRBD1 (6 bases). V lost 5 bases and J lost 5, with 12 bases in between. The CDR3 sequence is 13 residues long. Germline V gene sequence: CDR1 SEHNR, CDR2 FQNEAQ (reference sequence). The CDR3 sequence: CASSGDRWETQYF. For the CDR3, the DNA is TGTGCCAGCAGCGGCGACAGGTGGGAGACCCAGTACTTC.